Below are 30 T cell receptor beta chains sequenced from a single sample in a study of T cells after yellow fever vaccination. TCRdb re-analysed the 5' RACE reads in MiXCR, keeping a single row per CDR3 protein. Of about 630,000 distinct CDR3 sequences in the sample, over 9% are singletons; the top ten hold under 15%. Sequenced material: PBMCs, taken on the day of the yellow fever booster vaccination. The receptors were sampled from a man aged 25 to 40 who received the YFV17D yellow fever vaccine.

The table lists this clonotype with many counts. The chain joins TRBV20-1 to TRBJ2-3; 7 bases are shared with TRBD2. Trimming at V came to 3 bases and at J to 4 bases, leaving 10 bases not matched to a gene. Germline V lookup: CDR1 DFQATT, CDR2 SNEGSKA (reference sequence). CDR3 size: 15 residues. The CDR3 coding sequence is TGCAGTGCTAGTGGGCGCGGGAGCAAAGCAGATACGCAGTATTTT. Translation: CSASGRGSKADTQYF.

The rearrangement joins TRBV2 to TRBJ2-2; 8 bases match TRBD2. This CDR3 has 18 amino acids. CDR1 is SNHLY and CDR2 is FYNNEI in the germline V gene. The CDR3 DNA is TGTACCTTCAGTCTGACACCGGGACTAGGAGCGAACACCGGGGAGCTGTTTTTT. This encodes CTFSLTPGLGANTGELFF.

This sequence joins TRBV10-3 and TRBJ2-7; 7 nucleotides match TRBD2. The CDR3 runs to 13 residues. V shed 2 bases, J shed 7 bases, and the junction held 5 bases outside the gene matches. Germline V gives CDR1 ENHRY, CDR2 SYGVKD. DNA for the CDR3: TGTGCCATCAGTGAGGAACCCGGGAGGGAGCAGTACTTC. It codes for CAISEEPGREQYF.

This clonotype showed up just a few times. The chain has TRBV27 and TRBJ2-1, with D hard to call. The CDR3 covers 15 residues. The ends were cut back, 0 bases at V and 3 bases at J, with 9 bases in the middle. CDR1 and CDR2 (germline): MNHEY, SMNVEV (reference sequence). The CDR3 region is CASSLSIPGYNEQFF. Here the CDR3 DNA reads TGTGCCAGCAGTTTATCGATTCCCGGCTACAATGAGCAGTTCTTC.

This clonotype was detected many times. The rearrangement uses TRBV5-6 and TRBJ2-5; D is unclear. The CDR3 sequence is 11 residues long. Per germline, CDR1 SGHDT and CDR2 YYEEEE. Trimming took off 3 bases at V and 8 bases at J, with 8 bases between the two ends. The CDR3 coding sequence is TGTGCCAGCAGCTCGTCTATAACCCAGTACTTC. Residues: CASSSSITQYF.

This clonotype showed up many times. V gene TRBV7-2 combines with J gene TRBJ2-1; D is unclear. This CDR3 spans 12 amino acids. The ends were cut back, 6 bases at V and 6 bases at J, with 9 bases in the middle. CDR1 and CDR2 (germline): SGHTA, FQGNSA. Written as DNA, the CDR3 is TGTGCCAGCAGAATGGGCGGCAATGAGCAGTTCTTC. Protein sequence: CASRMGGNEQFF. The whole variable domain, filled in from reference TRBV7-2 and TRBJ2-1, reads GAGVSQSPSNKVTEKGKDVELRCDPISGHTALYWYRQSLGQGLEFLIYFQGNSAPDKSGLPSDRFSAERTGGSVSTLTIQRTQQEDSAVYLCASRMGGNEQFFGPGTRLTVL.

The chain links TRBV25-1 to TRBJ2-3; TRBD1 agrees at 12 bases. CDR1 is MGHDK and CDR2 is SYGVNS in the germline V gene. The ends lost 3 bases at V and 2 bases at J; junction bases unmatched: 12. The CDR3 is 19 residues long. As DNA, the CDR3 is TGTGCCAGCAGTGACCGGGACAGGGGGCATGTGTGGGACACAGATACGCAGTATTTT. This encodes CASSDRDRGHVWDTDTQYF. Supplemented by reference TRBV25-1 and TRBJ2-3, the full variable domain reads EADIYQTPRYLVIGTGKKITLECSQTMGHDKMYWYQQDPGMELHLIHYSYGVNSTEKGDLSSESTVSRIRTEHFPLTLESARPSHTSQYLCASSDRDRGHVWDTDTQYFGPGTRLTVL.

CDR3 nucleotide sequence: TGCAGTGCTAGTCACCCCTCCCGCAACAATGAGCAGTTCTTC. It codes for CSASHPSRNNEQFF. The J gene is TRBJ2-1, the V gene TRBV20-1; no definite D call. Trimming pared 3 bases from V and 5 bases from J, leaving 14 bases between. This CDR3 has 14 amino acids. CDR1 is DFQATT and CDR2 is SNEGSKA in the germline V gene (reference sequence).

The chain has TRBV10-3 and TRBJ1-5, with D possibly being TRBD1 (6 bases). Germline V lookup: CDR1 ENHRY, CDR2 SYGVKD. CDR3 length: 13 amino acids. Deletions cut 11 bases from V and 0 bases from J, with 11 bases between. CDR3 loop: CAAQGYSNQPQHF. The CDR3 DNA sequence: TGTGCCGCGCAGGGGTATAGCAATCAGCCCCAGCATTTT.

The chain employs TRBV10-3 and TRBJ2-7, with D maybe TRBD2 (5 bases). The CDR3 is 11 residues long. Trimming pared 10 bases from V and 1 base from J, leaving 8 bases between. Germline V CDR1 and CDR2: ENHRY, SYGVKD. For the CDR3, the DNA is TGTGCCACCCGGGAATCCTACGAGCAGTACTTC. Translation: CATRESYEQYF.

This clonotype was observed a few times. This sequence joins TRBV20-1 and TRBJ1-1; 9 nucleotides line up with TRBD1. V shed 5 bases, J shed 5 bases, and the junction held 12 bases outside the gene matches. There are 15 residues in the CDR3. Germline values: CDR1 DFQATT, CDR2 SNEGSKA (reference sequence). Here the CDR3 DNA reads TGCAGTGCTCACGGGTGGGGACAGGGCTCGACTGAAGCTTTCTTT. Its protein product is CSAHGWGQGSTEAFF.

The chain has TRBV20-1 and TRBJ2-1, with TRBD2 matching 13 bases. The CDR3 runs to 14 residues. Trimming cost V 5 bases and J 8 bases; bases outside gene matches: 6. Germline CDR1 reads DFQATT; CDR2 reads SNEGSKA (reference sequence). The CDR3 here is CSAQLAGGYHEQFF. The CDR3 nucleotides read TGCAGTGCTCAACTAGCGGGAGGGTACCATGAGCAGTTCTTC.

The rearrangement joins TRBV10-3 to TRBJ2-1; D ambiguous. Looked up from germline, CDR1 is ENHRY and CDR2 is SYGVKD. Trimming pared 2 bases from V and 7 bases from J, leaving 6 bases between. CDR3 length equals 12 residues. The CDR3 loop is CAISEDLNEQFF. CDR3 DNA sequence: TGTGCCATCAGTGAGGACCTAAATGAGCAGTTCTTC.

The chain joins TRBV4-3 to TRBJ2-1; D is uncertain. Germline loops: CDR1 LGHNA, CDR2 YSLEER. V shed 1 base and J shed 0 bases, with 10 bases lying between them. The CDR3 contains 16 residues. CDR3 residues: CASSQGLSSSYNEQFF. CDR3 nucleotide sequence: TGCGCCAGCAGCCAAGGACTCTCGAGCTCCTACAATGAGCAGTTCTTC.

Many counts were recorded for this clonotype. The chain uses TRBV7-2 and TRBJ2-6; no firm D call. CDR1 and CDR2 (germline): SGHTA, FQGNSA. The CDR3 totals 15 residues. The germline V and J ends were trimmed by 3 bases and 4 bases, with 10 bases remaining between them. This chain's CDR3 is CASSFHGKGANVLTF. For the CDR3, the DNA is TGTGCCAGCAGCTTTCACGGAAAGGGGGCCAACGTCCTGACTTTC.

The V and J genes are TRBV10-3 and TRBJ2-7; D call uncertain. Per the germline V gene, CDR1 is ENHRY and CDR2 is SYGVKD. The CDR3 consists of 14 residues. Trimming removed 0 bases at V and 4 bases at J, with 10 bases between. CDR3 amino acids: CAISESKGIYEQYF. CDR3 DNA: TGTGCCATCAGTGAGTCGAAAGGGATTTACGAGCAGTACTTC.

The chain recombines TRBV6-1 with TRBJ1-1; no firm D call. The CDR3 extends over 13 amino acids. V shed 5 bases and J shed 5 bases, with 12 bases lying between them. From germline, CDR1 is MNHNS and CDR2 SASEGT. The CDR3, as DNA: TGTGCCAGCAGTCCAGAGCCTGGGACTGAAGCTTTCTTT. It yields the protein CASSPEPGTEAFF.

This clonotype was seen more than once but under ten times. The chain has TRBV6-5 and TRBJ2-5; D gene ambiguous. Germline lookup yields CDR1 MNHEY and CDR2 SVGAGI. The CDR3 has 14 residues. Trimming cost V 3 bases and J 1 base, with 9 bases left between them. CDR3 residues: CASSYDNIQETQYF. CDR3 nucleotides: TGTGCCAGCAGTTATGATAACATCCAAGAGACCCAGTACTTC.

This chain links TRBV14 with TRBJ2-5, with D perhaps matching TRBD1 or TRBD2 (6 bases each). The CDR3 runs 17 residues. The germline V gene has CDR1 SGHDN and CDR2 FVKESK. V was cut by 0 bases and J by 5 bases, with 19 bases left in between. The DNA of the CDR3 is TGTGCCAGCAGCCAAGATTACGGAGTGGGGGGCGGTGAGACCCAGTACTTC. Translating it yields CASSQDYGVGGGETQYF.

This clonotype appeared a few times. The chain is built from TRBV5-1 and TRBJ1-1; no clear D. In germline, CDR1 is SGHRS, CDR2 YFSETQ. This CDR3 comprises 12 residues. V was shortened by 3 bases and J by 6 bases, with 9 bases between the two germline ends. The CDR3 DNA sequence: TGCGCCAGCAGCTCCTCGACGGCTGAAGCTTTCTTT. Translation gives CASSSSTAEAFF.

The chain combines TRBV7-2 with TRBJ2-5; unclear D gene. Looked up from germline, CDR1 is SGHTA and CDR2 is FQGNSA. CDR3 length: 12 amino acids. V was pared by 5 bases and J by 5 bases, with 9 bases between. The CDR3 DNA reads TGTGCCAGCAGCCCGTACAAGGAGACCCAGTACTTC. This gives the protein CASSPYKETQYF.

This clonotype occurred a few times. The rearrangement joins TRBV20-1 to TRBJ2-5, with D unresolved. V dropped 3 bases and J dropped 6 bases, with 5 bases sitting between them. CDR1 and CDR2 from the germline V gene are DFQATT and SNEGSKA (reference sequence). This CDR3 has 10 amino acids. The CDR3 reads CSASIQTQYF. DNA for the CDR3: TGCAGTGCTAGCATCCAGACCCAGTACTTC.

The chain joins TRBV6-2 or TRBV6-3 to TRBJ2-1, with 7 bases that match TRBD2. Trimming at V came to 6 bases and at J to 8 bases, leaving 13 bases not matched to a gene. CDR1 MNHEY and CDR2 SVGEGT come from the germline V gene. The CDR3 length is 15 residues. CDR3 amino acids: CASRITEAGRYEQFF. For the CDR3, the DNA is TGTGCCAGCAGAATCACCGAAGCGGGACGTTATGAGCAGTTCTTC.

The chain links TRBV5-6 to TRBJ2-1, with 7 bases matching TRBD2. Germline V gives CDR1 SGHDT, CDR2 YYEEEE. The CDR3 is made up of 16 amino acids. The trim removed 1 base at V and 4 bases at J, leaving 8 bases unmatched. CDR3: CASSLYAGEGYNEQFF. Written as DNA, the CDR3 is TGTGCCAGCAGCTTGTATGCGGGAGAGGGTTACAATGAGCAGTTCTTC.

V gene TRBV7-9 combines with J gene TRBJ2-5, with D tentatively TRBD2 (5 bases). The CDR3 length is 16 residues. Germline assignment: CDR1 SEHNR and CDR2 FQNEAQ (reference sequence). The V gene lost 5 bases and the J gene lost 2 bases, with 18 bases spanning the gap. CDR3 in amino acids: CASSTGTLVGQETQYF. The CDR3 nucleotides are TGTGCCAGCAGCACCGGTACACTAGTGGGTCAAGAGACCCAGTACTTC.

The table lists this clonotype with a few counts. This rearrangement joins TRBV12-3 or TRBV12-4 to TRBJ2-3, with TRBD2 matching 8 bases. There are 13 residues in the CDR3. V trimming: 7 bases; J trimming: 6 bases; junction bases outside the gene matches: 6. The chain's CDR3 is CASTLAGSDTQYF. CDR3 coding DNA: TGTGCCAGCACCTTAGCGGGATCTGATACGCAGTATTTT.

This clonotype has a handful of counts. J is TRBJ2-5 and V is TRBV24-1; 13 nucleotides agree with TRBD2. Looked up from germline, CDR1 is KGHDR and CDR2 is SFDVKD. J was trimmed by 2 bases and V by 4 bases; bases with no gene match: 3. The CDR3 is made up of 16 amino acids. The CDR3 sequence: CATSEAGLAGQETQYF. The CDR3 DNA reads TGTGCCACCAGTGAAGCGGGACTAGCGGGGCAAGAGACCCAGTACTTC.

The CDR3 nucleotides are TGCAGTGCCTCCCCAATGGGACTAGCAGCTGATACGCAGTATTTT. It codes for CSASPMGLAADTQYF. The V gene is TRBV20-1, the J gene TRBJ2-3, with TRBD2 matching 9 bases. Trimming cost V 6 bases and J 6 bases; bases outside gene matches: 13. CDR3 length equals 15 residues. Per the germline V gene, CDR1 is DFQATT and CDR2 is SNEGSKA (reference sequence).

This clonotype was seen more than once but under ten times. This rearrangement joins TRBV5-1 to TRBJ2-7; D may match TRBD1 or TRBD2 (5 bases each). Germline CDR1 and CDR2: SGHRS and YFSETQ. Trimming left V 3 bases short and J 0 bases short, with 10 bases between. The CDR3 consists of 14 residues. Here the CDR3 DNA reads TGCGCCAGCAGCTACGGGGACCCCTCCTACGAGCAGTACTTC. This codes for CASSYGDPSYEQYF.

On this clonotype itself: A read error is likely, as this CDR3 ends without the conserved phenylalanine or tryptophan. No DNA is shown, since the ends of the CDR3 on it are uncertain; the CDR3 is the one TCRdb lists. V usage is TRBV12-3 or TRBV12-4 and J usage is TRBJ2-1; the table's D call TRBD1 went unverified against the DNA. The CDR3 is 8 residues long, ends included. CDR3 residues: CASSLMGQ.